The present T cell receptor beta chain was sequenced within a study of cytomegalovirus exposure and HLA in healthy donors. Study details: According to later analysis, the same platform produced the roughly 120 validation and several hundred first-cohort repertoires. Broader study findings: The listing of 150 to 200 TCR beta chains classed them as cytomegalovirus-associated. Rarity characterized most TCR sequences, yet some public TCRs appeared in many donors. Reports credit the classifier with highly specific, highly sensitive diagnosis of cytomegalovirus status.

Comment on this clone: Its antigen is not identified.

Repertoires were generated with immunoSEQ multiplex PCR, while TCRdb's copy carries only in-frame clones and drops some. The sample contains around 150,000 clones, about 82% of which appear only once. The ends were cut back, 5 bases at V and 0 bases at J, with 11 bases in the middle. The germline V gene encodes CDR1 WNHNN and CDR2 SYGVQD (reference sequence). The CDR3 runs 15 residues. The chain uses TRBV10-1 and TRBJ2-1; D is ambiguous. The sample consisted of PBMCs. The clonotype originates from a man aged 30 to 45 in good health and CMV-seropositive. The CDR3 loop reads CASSPSNSSYNEQFF. CDR3 DNA: TGCGCCAGCAGTCCTTCGAATAGCTCCTACAATGAGCAGTTCTTC.